These 12 T cell receptor beta chains share one sample of origin, sequenced in a study of blood T cell repertoires in COVID-19. TCRdb keeps only in-frame clones here, not all; method: immunoSEQ multiplex PCR. In the table there are a few hundred thousand clones, roughly 85% of which are singletons. Sequencing used peripheral blood. The receptors here all came from a man in his fifties with active or convalescent COVID-19.

This sequence joins TRBV19 and TRBJ2-3; D may be TRBD1 (5 bases). The V gene's germline CDR1 is LNHDA and CDR2 SQIVND (reference sequence). The length of the CDR3 is 13 residues. V lost 7 bases, J lost 4 bases, and 12 bases lay in between. This chain's CDR3 is CASTARVADTQYF. In nucleotides, the CDR3 is TGTGCCAGTACTGCCAGGGTTGCAGATACGCAGTATTTT.

The chain is built from TRBV5-6 and TRBJ1-4; TRBD1 aligns across 7 bases. Trimming at V came to 4 bases and at J to 0 bases, leaving 6 bases not matched to a gene. Per germline, CDR1 SGHDT and CDR2 YYEEEE. The CDR3 runs to 16 residues. The DNA for the CDR3 is TGTGCCAGCAGCCGTACAGGGGATGCAACTAATGAAAAACTGTTTTTT. Its protein product is CASSRTGDATNEKLFF.

This chain links TRBV4-1 with TRBJ1-3; TRBD1 matches at 8 bases. This CDR3 is built from 15 residues. CDR1 and CDR2 from the germline V gene are MGHRA and YSYEKL. Trimming removed 2 bases from V and 4 bases from J; junction bases left unmatched: 4. This chain's CDR3 is CASSQPRDRGNTIYF. The CDR3 DNA is TGCGCCAGCAGCCAACCTCGGGACAGGGGAAACACCATATATTTT.

The V call is TRBV5-1, the J call TRBJ2-7; D might be TRBD2 (6 bases). V shed 1 base and J shed 2 bases, with 10 bases lying between them. The CDR3 has 14 amino acids. Germline V CDR1 and CDR2: SGHRS, YFSETQ. In DNA form, the CDR3 reads TGCGCCAGCAGCTTGATCGCGGGAACCTACGAGCAGTACTTC. Translation gives CASSLIAGTYEQYF.

This clone came up a few times. The chain links TRBV28 to TRBJ1-6; TRBD1 might be the D (6 bases). Trimming left V 5 bases short and J 7 bases short, with 9 bases between. The germline V gene encodes CDR1 MDHEN and CDR2 SYDVKM. This CDR3 region has 13 residues. CDR3 in amino acids: CASSMDRNSPLHF. In DNA form, the CDR3 reads TGTGCCAGCAGTATGGACAGAAATTCACCCCTCCACTTT.

The chain joins TRBV5-4 to TRBJ2-1, with 7 bases identical to TRBD1. This CDR3 is 15 amino acids long. J was trimmed by 4 bases and V by 4 bases; bases with no gene match: 8. Germline V lookup: CDR1 SGHNT, CDR2 YYREEE (reference sequence). CDR3 region: CASSPQGTAYNEQFF. The CDR3 region has the DNA TGTGCCAGCAGCCCCCAGGGGACAGCATACAATGAGCAGTTCTTC.

The V call is TRBV10-1, the J call TRBJ2-2; the D gene is possibly TRBD2 (6 bases). Between the trimmed V and J ends, which lost 11 bases and 0 bases, there was a span of 7 bases. The CDR3 covers 12 residues. The germline CDR1 and CDR2 sequences are WNHNN and SYGVQD (reference sequence). The CDR3 DNA sequence: TGCGCCCCGGGGGCGAACACCGGGGAGCTGTTTTTT. Translating it yields CAPGANTGELFF.

J is TRBJ1-2 and V is TRBV30; D is unresolved. The CDR3 spans 14 residues. V was pared by 0 bases and J by 10 bases, with 18 bases between. From germline, CDR1 is GTSNPN and CDR2 SVGIG (reference sequence). This chain's CDR3 is CAWSVLGGNGDYTF. The CDR3 DNA reads as TGTGCCTGGAGTGTACTTGGAGGGAATGGGGACTACACCTTC.

The V call is TRBV2, the J call TRBJ1-5, with 7 bases that match TRBD1. V shed 3 bases, J shed 2 bases, and the junction held 7 bases outside the gene matches. Germline V gene sequence: CDR1 SNHLY, CDR2 FYNNEI. This CDR3 has 16 amino acids. CDR3 sequence: CASSDQTGVGNQPQHF. CDR3 nucleotide sequence: TGTGCCAGCAGTGACCAAACAGGGGTTGGCAATCAGCCCCAGCATTTT.

This chain joins TRBV28 and TRBJ1-5, with a possible D match to TRBD1 (6 bases). The CDR3 sequence is 14 residues long. Germline V gene data show CDR1 as MDHEN and CDR2 as SYDVKM. V was clipped by 4 bases and J by 2 bases, with 9 bases between them. DNA of the CDR3: TGTGCCAGCAGTTGGGGGCTGGGCAATCAGCCCCAGCATTTT. Its protein is CASSWGLGNQPQHF.

The chain employs TRBV4-1 and TRBJ2-1; 9 nucleotides align to TRBD1. Looked up from germline, CDR1 is MGHRA and CDR2 is YSYEKL. The CDR3 consists of 17 residues. With 4 bases clipped from V and 2 bases from J, the junction kept 9 bases outside the gene matches. CDR3 nucleotide sequence: TGCGCCAGCAGCCCAAAGGGGACAGGGACCCCCTACAATGAGCAGTTCTTC. Translation gives CASSPKGTGTPYNEQFF.

The chain carries TRBV30 and TRBJ2-3; no clear D gene. V lost 8 bases and J 0 bases, leaving 15 bases between the germline ends. There are 14 residues in the CDR3. Looked up from germline, CDR1 is GTSNPN and CDR2 is SVGIG (reference sequence). CDR3 region: CAATSSPSTDTQYF. In DNA form, the CDR3 reads TGTGCCGCCACGAGCTCCCCTAGCACAGATACGCAGTATTTT.